A selection of T cell receptor beta chains follows, all from one sample in a study of blood T cell repertoires in COVID-19. Profiled with immunoSEQ multiplex PCR; TCRdb holds only in-frame clones, not every one. This sample has about 47,000 clones, with approximately 86% found just once. Sequenced: peripheral blood. These receptors came from a middle-aged man with active COVID-19. Each CDR3 is given with its conserved first and last residue. Fields, in order: J gene, V gene, D gene, clone size, CDR3 protein, CDR3 DNA. The D gene is left open where the match is weak. Clone size appears in some rows only: once, few, many, or a class for an expanded clone.

j_gene: TRBJ1-5
v_gene: TRBV2
d_gene: TRBD1
abundance: NA
CDR3aa: CASGGTGNQPQHF
CDR3nt: TGTGCCAGCGGTGGGACAGGGAATCAGCCCCAGCATTTT

j_gene: TRBJ2-7
v_gene: TRBV19
d_gene: TRBD2
abundance: NA
CDR3aa: CASRPGTSGALEQYF
CDR3nt: TGTGCCAGTAGACCCGGGACTAGCGGGGCTCTTGAGCAGTACTTC

j_gene: TRBJ1-2
v_gene: TRBV9
d_gene: TRBD1
abundance: NA
CDR3aa: CASTGNEGDRGPYYGYTF
CDR3nt: TGTGCCAGCACCGGAAATGAGGGGGACAGGGGCCCGTACTATGGCTACACCTTC

j_gene: TRBJ2-3
v_gene: TRBV3-1/TRBV3-2
d_gene: NA
abundance: NA
CDR3aa: CASSQDITDTQYF
CDR3nt: TGTGCCAGCAGCCAAGACATCACAGATACGCAGTATTTT

j_gene: TRBJ2-3
v_gene: TRBV2
d_gene: TRBD2
abundance: NA
CDR3aa: CASTDLQLAGKADTQYF
CDR3nt: TGTGCCAGCACCGACCTCCAACTAGCGGGAAAGGCAGATACGCAGTATTTT

j_gene: TRBJ1-2
v_gene: TRBV5-1
d_gene: TRBD1
abundance: NA
CDR3aa: CASSSATGGYGYTF
CDR3nt: TGCGCCAGCAGCTCGGCCACAGGGGGCTATGGCTACACCTTC

j_gene: TRBJ1-5
v_gene: TRBV2
d_gene: NA
abundance: NA
CDR3aa: CASSEGGRRLDQPQHF
CDR3nt: TGTGCCAGCAGTGAGGGCGGCAGGCGACTAGATCAGCCCCAGCATTTT

j_gene: TRBJ1-1
v_gene: TRBV5-4
d_gene: TRBD1
abundance: few
CDR3aa: CASSNRDRASEAFF
CDR3nt: TGTGCCAGCAGCAACCGGGACAGGGCTTCTGAAGCTTTCTTT

j_gene: TRBJ1-2
v_gene: TRBV5-4
d_gene: NA
abundance: NA
CDR3aa: CASSLVRTAGYTF
CDR3nt: TGTGCCAGCAGCTTGGTTAGGACAGCGGGCTACACCTTC

j_gene: TRBJ2-1
v_gene: TRBV10-3
d_gene: NA
abundance: NA
CDR3aa: CAISGDYNEQFF
CDR3nt: TGTGCCATCAGTGGCGACTACAATGAGCAGTTCTTC

j_gene: TRBJ2-2
v_gene: TRBV21-1
d_gene: NA
abundance: NA
CDR3aa: CASSKVGQGDTGELFF
CDR3nt: TGTGCCAGCAGCAAAGTAGGGCAGGGGGACACCGGGGAGCTGTTTTTT

j_gene: TRBJ1-1
v_gene: TRBV7-2
d_gene: NA
abundance: NA
CDR3aa: CASRFTGLGQQTEAFF
CDR3nt: TGTGCCAGCAGATTCACAGGGTTGGGACAACAGACTGAAGCTTTCTTT

j_gene: TRBJ1-6
v_gene: TRBV3-1/TRBV3-2
d_gene: NA
abundance: NA
CDR3aa: CASSIGGSPLHF
CDR3nt: TGTGCCAGCAGCATCGGAGGCTCACCCCTCCACTTT

j_gene: TRBJ1-4
v_gene: TRBV18
d_gene: TRBD1
abundance: NA
CDR3aa: CASSPRQGAEKLFF
CDR3nt: TGTGCCAGCTCACCCAGACAGGGGGCCGAAAAACTGTTTTTT

j_gene: TRBJ2-1
v_gene: TRBV11-3
d_gene: NA
abundance: NA
CDR3aa: CASSLRSNEQFF
CDR3nt: TGTGCCAGCAGTTTACGGTCGAATGAGCAGTTCTTC

j_gene: TRBJ2-1
v_gene: TRBV27
d_gene: TRBD1
abundance: NA
CDR3aa: CASTSLPGGMVDEQFF
CDR3nt: TGTGCCAGCACCTCCCTCCCAGGGGGTATGGTCGATGAGCAGTTCTTC

j_gene: TRBJ1-1
v_gene: TRBV5-1
d_gene: TRBD1
abundance: NA
CDR3aa: CASRQGAMNTEAFF
CDR3nt: TGCGCCAGCAGACAGGGGGCGATGAACACTGAAGCTTTCTTT

j_gene: TRBJ1-2
v_gene: TRBV5-4
d_gene: NA
abundance: NA
CDR3aa: CASSLPSPGTSNYGYTF
CDR3nt: TGTGCCAGCAGCTTACCGTCACCGGGAACCTCTAACTATGGCTACACCTTC

j_gene: TRBJ2-1
v_gene: TRBV2
d_gene: NA
abundance: NA
CDR3aa: CASKGGPLNEQFF
CDR3nt: TGTGCCAGCAAGGGGGGGCCTTTAAATGAGCAGTTCTTC

j_gene: TRBJ2-7
v_gene: TRBV7-9
d_gene: NA
abundance: NA
CDR3aa: CASSLIGLSSYEQYF
CDR3nt: TGTGCCAGCAGCTTAATTGGCTTAAGCTCCTACGAGCAGTACTTC

j_gene: TRBJ1-2
v_gene: TRBV29-1
d_gene: TRBD1
abundance: once
CDR3aa: CSVEPPGQFYGYTF
CDR3nt: TGCAGCGTTGAGCCCCCGGGACAGTTCTATGGCTACACCTTC

j_gene: TRBJ2-3
v_gene: TRBV4-3
d_gene: NA
abundance: NA
CDR3aa: CASSQDPTSPTDTQYF
CDR3nt: TGCGCCAGCAGCCAAGATCCCACTTCTCCCACAGATACGCAGTATTTT

j_gene: TRBJ1-4
v_gene: TRBV6-5
d_gene: NA
abundance: NA
CDR3aa: CASSSREREKLFF
CDR3nt: TGTGCCAGCAGTTCAAGGGAGAGGGAAAAACTGTTTTTT

j_gene: TRBJ1-2
v_gene: TRBV5-1
d_gene: TRBD1
abundance: NA
CDR3aa: CASSAGQGGSGYTF
CDR3nt: TGCGCCAGCAGCGCCGGACAGGGAGGGTCGGGCTACACCTTC

j_gene: TRBJ1-4
v_gene: TRBV6-2/TRBV6-3
d_gene: TRBD1
abundance: NA
CDR3aa: CASSLTGLTNEKLFF
CDR3nt: TGTGCCAGCAGTCTGACAGGGCTCACTAATGAAAAACTGTTTTTT

j_gene: TRBJ2-5
v_gene: TRBV6-5
d_gene: TRBD2
abundance: NA
CDR3aa: CATPAVAGGGETQYF
CDR3nt: TGTGCCACCCCGGCCGTTGCGGGGGGCGGGGAGACCCAGTACTTC

j_gene: TRBJ2-4
v_gene: TRBV6-1
d_gene: TRBD2
abundance: once
CDR3aa: CASSGYKREDRLIQYF
CDR3nt: TGTGCCAGCAGTGGATATAAGCGGGAGGACCGTCTCATTCAGTACTTC

j_gene: TRBJ1-6
v_gene: TRBV25-1
d_gene: TRBD1
abundance: NA
CDR3aa: CASSWDRHNSPLHF
CDR3nt: TGTGCCAGCAGCTGGGACAGGCATAATTCACCCCTCCACTTT

j_gene: TRBJ1-3
v_gene: TRBV6-6
d_gene: NA
abundance: NA
CDR3aa: CASSSPIAGAGNTIYF
CDR3nt: TGTGCCAGCAGTTCCCCGATCGCGGGGGCTGGAAACACCATATATTTT

j_gene: TRBJ2-2
v_gene: TRBV29-1
d_gene: NA
abundance: NA
CDR3aa: CSVVLNTGELFF
CDR3nt: TGCAGCGTTGTATTAAACACCGGGGAGCTGTTTTTT

j_gene: TRBJ2-7
v_gene: TRBV2
d_gene: TRBD2
abundance: NA
CDR3aa: CASSEGLAGGSLRQYF
CDR3nt: TGTGCCAGCAGTGAGGGTCTGGCGGGGGGTTCCTTACGGCAGTACTTC

j_gene: TRBJ1-6
v_gene: TRBV9
d_gene: TRBD1
abundance: NA
CDR3aa: CASSSGRDRASPLHF
CDR3nt: TGTGCCAGCAGCTCAGGCCGGGACAGGGCTTCACCCCTCCACTTT

j_gene: TRBJ2-1
v_gene: TRBV14
d_gene: NA
abundance: NA
CDR3aa: CASSQARTQFF
CDR3nt: TGTGCCAGCAGCCAAGCACGTACTCAGTTCTTC

j_gene: TRBJ1-1
v_gene: TRBV11-2
d_gene: NA
abundance: once
CDR3aa: CASRGRGLEAFF
CDR3nt: TGTGCCAGCAGAGGAAGGGGTCTCGAAGCTTTCTTT

j_gene: TRBJ2-1
v_gene: TRBV7-9
d_gene: NA
abundance: NA
CDR3aa: CASSSDREQFF
CDR3nt: TGTGCCAGCAGCTCCGACAGAGAACAGTTCTTC

j_gene: TRBJ2-1
v_gene: TRBV4-1
d_gene: NA
abundance: NA
CDR3aa: CASSQDAFLRTANEQFF
CDR3nt: TGCGCCAGCAGCCAAGACGCATTTCTTAGAACAGCCAATGAGCAGTTCTTC

j_gene: TRBJ2-3
v_gene: TRBV5-1
d_gene: NA
abundance: NA
CDR3aa: CASSLGGLTDTQYF
CDR3nt: TGCGCCAGCAGCTTGGGAGGGTTGACAGATACGCAGTATTTT

j_gene: TRBJ2-1
v_gene: TRBV4-3
d_gene: NA
abundance: NA
CDR3aa: CASSQGAYFNEQFF
CDR3nt: TGCGCCAGCAGCCAAGGAGCCTACTTCAATGAGCAGTTCTTC

j_gene: TRBJ1-3
v_gene: TRBV6-1
d_gene: TRBD1
abundance: NA
CDR3aa: CASSDRQGYSGNTIYF
CDR3nt: TGTGCCAGCAGTGATAGACAGGGGTATTCTGGAAACACCATATATTTT

j_gene: TRBJ1-5
v_gene: TRBV4-3
d_gene: NA
abundance: NA
CDR3aa: CASRRDFMSNQPQHF
CDR3nt: TGCGCCAGCAGGAGGGACTTTATGAGCAATCAGCCCCAGCATTTT

j_gene: TRBJ2-2
v_gene: TRBV11-2
d_gene: NA
abundance: NA
CDR3aa: CASSLNPGAGELFF
CDR3nt: TGTGCCAGCAGCTTAAACCCAGGGGCCGGGGAGCTGTTTTTT

j_gene: TRBJ2-7
v_gene: TRBV6-2/TRBV6-3
d_gene: NA
abundance: NA
CDR3aa: CASSYADSPTYEQYF
CDR3nt: TGTGCCAGCAGTTATGCCGACAGCCCGACCTACGAGCAGTACTTC

j_gene: TRBJ2-3
v_gene: TRBV18
d_gene: NA
abundance: NA
CDR3aa: CASSPGGTDTQYF
CDR3nt: TGTGCCAGCTCACCCGGGGGCACAGATACGCAGTATTTT

j_gene: TRBJ2-1
v_gene: TRBV9
d_gene: TRBD2
abundance: NA
CDR3aa: CASSPRGTAGPNEQFF
CDR3nt: TGTGCCAGCAGCCCCCGAGGCACAGCGGGGCCAAATGAGCAGTTCTTC

j_gene: TRBJ2-2
v_gene: TRBV13
d_gene: TRBD1
abundance: NA
CDR3aa: CASSLYRGNTGELFF
CDR3nt: TGTGCCAGCAGCTTATACAGGGGGAACACCGGGGAGCTGTTTTTT

j_gene: TRBJ2-7
v_gene: TRBV7-2
d_gene: TRBD2
abundance: NA
CDR3aa: CASSLVAGGLEQYF
CDR3nt: TGTGCCAGCAGCTTAGTGGCGGGGGGGCTCGAGCAGTACTTC

j_gene: TRBJ2-1
v_gene: TRBV5-1
d_gene: TRBD1
abundance: NA
CDR3aa: CASSLWGQTYNEQFF
CDR3nt: TGCGCCAGCAGCTTATGGGGACAGACCTACAATGAGCAGTTCTTC

j_gene: TRBJ2-2
v_gene: TRBV29-1
d_gene: NA
abundance: NA
CDR3aa: CSAPLLSGELFF
CDR3nt: TGCAGCGCCCCGCTACTTAGCGGGGAGCTGTTTTTT

j_gene: TRBJ1-6
v_gene: TRBV7-8
d_gene: NA
abundance: NA
CDR3aa: CASSFNRDSPLHF
CDR3nt: TGTGCCAGCAGCTTCAACAGGGATTCACCCCTCCACTTT

j_gene: TRBJ2-2
v_gene: TRBV11-2
d_gene: NA
abundance: NA
CDR3aa: CASSLINTGELFF
CDR3nt: TGTGCCAGCAGCCTAATCAACACCGGGGAGCTGTTTTTT